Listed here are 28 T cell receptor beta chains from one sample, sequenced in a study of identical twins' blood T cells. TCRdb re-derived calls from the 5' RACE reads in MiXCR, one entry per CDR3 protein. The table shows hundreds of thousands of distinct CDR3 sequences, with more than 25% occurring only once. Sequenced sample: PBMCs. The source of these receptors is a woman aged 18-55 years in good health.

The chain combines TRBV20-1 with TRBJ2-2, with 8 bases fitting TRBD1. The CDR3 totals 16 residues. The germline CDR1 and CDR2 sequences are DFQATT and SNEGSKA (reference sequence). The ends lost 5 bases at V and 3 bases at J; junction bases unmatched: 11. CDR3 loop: CSAPTNRGAYTGELFF. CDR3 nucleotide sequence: TGCAGTGCTCCCACCAACAGGGGGGCCTACACCGGGGAGCTGTTTTTT.

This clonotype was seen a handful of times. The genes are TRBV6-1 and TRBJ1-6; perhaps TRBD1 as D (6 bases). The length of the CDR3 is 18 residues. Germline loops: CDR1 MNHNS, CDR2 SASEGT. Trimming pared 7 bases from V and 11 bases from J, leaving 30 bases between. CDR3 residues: CASTPDRRYPSRRTPLHF. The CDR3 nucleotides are TGTGCCAGCACTCCGGACAGACGATACCCCTCTCGTAGGACACCCCTCCACTTT.

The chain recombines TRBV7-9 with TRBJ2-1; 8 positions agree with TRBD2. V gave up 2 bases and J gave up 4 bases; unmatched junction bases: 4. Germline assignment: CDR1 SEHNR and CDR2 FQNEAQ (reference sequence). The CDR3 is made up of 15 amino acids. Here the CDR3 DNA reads TGTGCCAGCAGCTTATACGGGGGGGAATACAATGAGCAGTTCTTC. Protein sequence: CASSLYGGEYNEQFF.

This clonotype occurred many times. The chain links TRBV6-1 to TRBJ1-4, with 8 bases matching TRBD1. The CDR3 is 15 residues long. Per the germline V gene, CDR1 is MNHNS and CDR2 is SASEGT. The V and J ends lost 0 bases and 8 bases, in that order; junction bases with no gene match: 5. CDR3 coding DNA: TGTGCCAGCAGTGAAGCACTAACAGGGGGAGAAAAACTGTTTTTT. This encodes CASSEALTGGEKLFF.

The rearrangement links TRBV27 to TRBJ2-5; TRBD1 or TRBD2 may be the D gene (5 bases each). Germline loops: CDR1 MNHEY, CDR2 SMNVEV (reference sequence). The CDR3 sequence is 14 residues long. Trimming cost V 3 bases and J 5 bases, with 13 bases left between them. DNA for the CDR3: TGTGCCAGCAGTTTTGGCGTAGAGGGGGAGACCCAGTACTTC. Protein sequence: CASSFGVEGETQYF.

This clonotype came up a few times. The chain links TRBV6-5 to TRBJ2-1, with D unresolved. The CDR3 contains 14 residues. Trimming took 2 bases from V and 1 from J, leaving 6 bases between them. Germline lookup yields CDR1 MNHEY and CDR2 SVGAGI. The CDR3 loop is CASSYTGSYNEQFF. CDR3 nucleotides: TGTGCCAGCAGTTACACTGGATCCTACAATGAGCAGTTCTTC.

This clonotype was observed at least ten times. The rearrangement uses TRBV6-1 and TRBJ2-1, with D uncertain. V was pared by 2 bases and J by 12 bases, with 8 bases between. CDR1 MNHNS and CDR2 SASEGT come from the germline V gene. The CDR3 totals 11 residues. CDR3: CASSERNTQFF. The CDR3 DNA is TGTGCCAGCAGTGAAAGGAATACGCAGTTCTTC.

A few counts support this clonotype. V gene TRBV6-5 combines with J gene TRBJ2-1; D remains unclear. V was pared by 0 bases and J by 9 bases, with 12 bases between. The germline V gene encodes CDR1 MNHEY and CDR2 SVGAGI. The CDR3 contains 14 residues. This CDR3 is CASSYSITSGEQFF. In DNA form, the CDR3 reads TGTGCCAGCAGTTACTCGATTACTTCTGGTGAGCAGTTCTTC.

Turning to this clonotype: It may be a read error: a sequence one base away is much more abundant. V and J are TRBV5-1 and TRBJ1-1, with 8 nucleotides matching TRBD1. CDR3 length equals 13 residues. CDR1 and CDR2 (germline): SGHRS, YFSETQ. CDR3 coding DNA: TGCGCCAACAGCCACGGACAGGGCACTGAAGCTTTCTTT. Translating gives CANSHGQGTEAFF.

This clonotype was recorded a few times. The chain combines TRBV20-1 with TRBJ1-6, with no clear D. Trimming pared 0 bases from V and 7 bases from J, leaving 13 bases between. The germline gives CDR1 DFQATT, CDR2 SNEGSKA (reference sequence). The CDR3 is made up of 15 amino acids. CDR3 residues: CSARDPVSWNSPLHF. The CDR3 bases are TGCAGTGCTAGAGATCCGGTTTCGTGGAATTCACCCCTCCACTTT.

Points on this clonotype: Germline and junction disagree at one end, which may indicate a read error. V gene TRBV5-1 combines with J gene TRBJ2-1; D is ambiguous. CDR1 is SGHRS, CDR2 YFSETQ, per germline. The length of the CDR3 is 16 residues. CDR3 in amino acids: CASSLGLDNSCNEQFF. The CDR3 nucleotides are TGCGCCAGCAGCTTGGGGCTCGACAACTCCTGCAATGAGCAGTTCTTC.

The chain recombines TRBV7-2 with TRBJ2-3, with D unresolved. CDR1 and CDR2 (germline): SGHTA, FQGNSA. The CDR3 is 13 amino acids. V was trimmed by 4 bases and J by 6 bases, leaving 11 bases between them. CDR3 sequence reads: CASSSSDSDTQYF. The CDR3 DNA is TGTGCCAGCAGCTCGAGCGACTCGGATACGCAGTATTTT.

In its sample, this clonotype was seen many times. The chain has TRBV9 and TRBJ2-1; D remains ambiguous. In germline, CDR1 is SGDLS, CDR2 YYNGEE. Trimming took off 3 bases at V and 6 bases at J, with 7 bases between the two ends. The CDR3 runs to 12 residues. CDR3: CASSGDLNEQFF. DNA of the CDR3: TGTGCCAGCAGCGGAGATCTCAATGAGCAGTTCTTC.

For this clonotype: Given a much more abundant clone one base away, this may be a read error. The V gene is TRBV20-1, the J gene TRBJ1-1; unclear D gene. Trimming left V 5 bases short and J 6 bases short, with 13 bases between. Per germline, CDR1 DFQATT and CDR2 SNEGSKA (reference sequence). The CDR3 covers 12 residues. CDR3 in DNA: TGCAGTGCTTATACAGTGCACGCTGAAGCTTTCTTT. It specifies CSAYTVHAEAFF.

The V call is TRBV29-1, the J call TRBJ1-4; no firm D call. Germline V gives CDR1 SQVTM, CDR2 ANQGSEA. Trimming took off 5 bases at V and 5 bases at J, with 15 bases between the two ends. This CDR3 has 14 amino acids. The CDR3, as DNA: TGCAGCGTTCGGCCGCTGGAGGCGAATGAAAAACTGTTTTTT. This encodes CSVRPLEANEKLFF. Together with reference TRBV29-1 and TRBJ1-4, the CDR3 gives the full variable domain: SAVISQKPSRDICQRGTSLTIQCQVDSQVTMMFWYRQQPGQSLTLIATANQGSEATYESGFVIDKFPISRPNLTFSTLTVSNMSPEDSSIYLCSVRPLEANEKLFFGSGTQLSVL.

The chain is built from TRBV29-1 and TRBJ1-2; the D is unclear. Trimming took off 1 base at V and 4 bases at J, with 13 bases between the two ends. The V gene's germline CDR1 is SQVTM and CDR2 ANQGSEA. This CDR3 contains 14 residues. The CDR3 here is CSVEVPGLGYGYTF. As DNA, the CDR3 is TGCAGCGTTGAAGTTCCAGGACTGGGCTATGGCTACACCTTC.

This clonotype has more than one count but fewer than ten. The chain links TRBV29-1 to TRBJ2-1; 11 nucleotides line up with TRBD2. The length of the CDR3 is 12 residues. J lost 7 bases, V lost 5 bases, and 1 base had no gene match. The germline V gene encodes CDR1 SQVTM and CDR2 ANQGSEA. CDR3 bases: TGCAGCGTTCTAGCGGGGGGAAATGAGCAGTTCTTC. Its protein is CSVLAGGNEQFF.

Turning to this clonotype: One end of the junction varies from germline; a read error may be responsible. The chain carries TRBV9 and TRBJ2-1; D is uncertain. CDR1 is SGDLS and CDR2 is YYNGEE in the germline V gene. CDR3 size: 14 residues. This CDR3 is CASSVLPLHNGQFF. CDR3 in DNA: TGTGCCAGCAGCGTCCTCCCCCTCCACAATGGGCAGTTCTTC.

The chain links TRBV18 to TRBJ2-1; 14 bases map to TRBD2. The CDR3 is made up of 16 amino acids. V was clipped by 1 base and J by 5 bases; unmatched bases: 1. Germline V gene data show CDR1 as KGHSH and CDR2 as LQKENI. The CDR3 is CASSPRGLAGDNEQFF. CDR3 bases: TGTGCCAGCTCACCACGGGGACTAGCGGGGGACAATGAGCAGTTCTTC.

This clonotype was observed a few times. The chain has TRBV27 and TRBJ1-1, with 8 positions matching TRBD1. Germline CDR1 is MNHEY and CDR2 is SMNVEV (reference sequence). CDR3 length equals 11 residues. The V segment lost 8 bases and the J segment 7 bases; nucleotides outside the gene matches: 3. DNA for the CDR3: TGTGCCAGCCTAGACAGGGGTGAAGCTTTCTTT. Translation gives CASLDRGEAFF.

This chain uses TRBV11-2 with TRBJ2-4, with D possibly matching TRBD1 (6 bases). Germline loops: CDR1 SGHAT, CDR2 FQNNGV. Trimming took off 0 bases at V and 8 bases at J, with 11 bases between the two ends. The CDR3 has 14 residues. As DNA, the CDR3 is TGTGCCAGCAGCTTAGAGGGGGCGGAGGACATTCAGTACTTC. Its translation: CASSLEGAEDIQYF.

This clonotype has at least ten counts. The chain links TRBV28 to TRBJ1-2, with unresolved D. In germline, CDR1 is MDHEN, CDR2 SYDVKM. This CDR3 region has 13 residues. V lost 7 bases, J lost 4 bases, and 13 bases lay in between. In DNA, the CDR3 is TGTGCCAGCATAGAAAACGGCCGCTATGGCTACACCTTC. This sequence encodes CASIENGRYGYTF.

This CDR3 is CASSLLTGNLYTGELFF. In DNA, the CDR3 is TGTGCCAGCAGCCTCCTTACCGGGAATTTGTACACCGGGGAGCTGTTTTTT. V usage is TRBV11-2 and J usage is TRBJ2-2, with TRBD2 as a possible D gene (5 bases). Germline lookup yields CDR1 SGHAT and CDR2 FQNNGV. The ends were cut back, 5 bases at V and 3 bases at J, with 19 bases in the middle. The CDR3 contains 17 residues.

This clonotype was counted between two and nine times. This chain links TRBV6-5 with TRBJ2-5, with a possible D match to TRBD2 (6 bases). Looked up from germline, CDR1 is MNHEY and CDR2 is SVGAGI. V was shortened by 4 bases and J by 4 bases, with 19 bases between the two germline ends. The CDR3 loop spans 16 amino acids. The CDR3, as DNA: TGTGCCAGCAGTTTTAAGGACTATCTGACCCGAGAGACCCAGTACTTC. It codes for CASSFKDYLTRETQYF.

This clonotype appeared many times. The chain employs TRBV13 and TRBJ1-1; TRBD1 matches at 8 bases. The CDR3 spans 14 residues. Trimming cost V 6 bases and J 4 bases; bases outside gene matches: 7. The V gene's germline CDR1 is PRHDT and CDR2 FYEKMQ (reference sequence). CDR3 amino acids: CASRLGQGITEAFF. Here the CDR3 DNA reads TGTGCCAGCAGACTCGGACAGGGTATCACTGAAGCTTTCTTT.

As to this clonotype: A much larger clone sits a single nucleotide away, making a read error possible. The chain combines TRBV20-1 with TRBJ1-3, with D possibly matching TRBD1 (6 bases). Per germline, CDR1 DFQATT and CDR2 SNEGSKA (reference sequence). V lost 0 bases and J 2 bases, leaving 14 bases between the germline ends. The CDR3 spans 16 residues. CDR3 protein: CSARERTGMAGNTIYF. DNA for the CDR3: TGCAGTGCTAGAGAGCGTACAGGGATGGCTGGAAACACCATATATTTT.

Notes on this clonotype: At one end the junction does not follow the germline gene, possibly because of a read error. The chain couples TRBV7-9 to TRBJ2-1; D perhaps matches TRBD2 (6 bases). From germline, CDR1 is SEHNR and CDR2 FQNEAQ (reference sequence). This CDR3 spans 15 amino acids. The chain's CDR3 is CVSSLALGLSNEQFF. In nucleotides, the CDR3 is TGTGTCAGCAGCTTAGCCTTGGGACTCAGCAATGAGCAGTTCTTC.

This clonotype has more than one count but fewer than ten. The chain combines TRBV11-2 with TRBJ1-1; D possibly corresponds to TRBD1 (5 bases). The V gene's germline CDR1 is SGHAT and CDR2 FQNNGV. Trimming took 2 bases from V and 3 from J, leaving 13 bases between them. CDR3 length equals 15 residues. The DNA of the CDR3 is TGTGCCAGCAGCTTACTCCCCGGGGGGGACACTGAAGCTTTCTTT. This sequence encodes CASSLLPGGDTEAFF.